This T cell receptor beta chain originates from a study of T cell repertoires in cytomegalovirus infection. Study in general: CMV epitopes in the study were HLA-C-restricted (recently identified) and HLA-B-restricted (well studied). Matching HLA type and CMV infection were both indicated by public TCR beta signatures.

Study-level points and caveats: Pooled public TCR beta family frequency picked out CMV carriers with the relevant HLA. HLA-C-restricted TCR beta clonotypes specific for CMV led the ex vivo response.

One entry per CDR3 protein results from TCRdb running MiXCR on the reads. The sample has 450,000 to 600,000 distinct CDR3 sequences, approximately 42% seen once; the top ten hold roughly two fifths. Trimming removed 9 bases at V and 3 bases at J, with 11 bases between. Germline values: CDR1 SNHLY, CDR2 FYNNEI. The CDR3 extends over 12 amino acids. Comments on this clonotype: Its antigen is currently unknown.

Sequencing was performed on cultured PBMCs, taken from culture after CMV antigen stimulation. The V call is TRBV2, the J call TRBJ2-5; D remains unclear. The origin of this receptor is a human donor in good health (CMV status not recorded). Some clones in this sample may be carry-over from other donors' samples. The chain's CDR3 is CARRTDEETQYF. DNA of the CDR3: TGTGCCAGAAGGACGGACGAAGAGACCCAGTACTTC.